This TCR beta chain was found in a study of shared clonotypes between healthy human individuals. Using immunoSEQ multiplex PCR, the repertoire was profiled, and TCRdb retains in-frame clones only, with some absent. The sample lists about 1.5 million clones; 95% to 99% were seen once. The CDR3 has 19 residues. Germline CDR1 MDHEN, CDR2 SYDVKM. The ends lost 1 base at V and 1 base at J; junction bases unmatched: 10. This clone was recorded only once. The chain is built from TRBV28 and TRBJ2-5; 12 bases are a match to TRBD2. The TCR originated in a young man in good health. Sequencing used naive CD4+ T cells sorted from blood. Described subset: CD45RA+ positively selected. The CDR3 region has the DNA TGTGCCAGCAGTTTATTGGCGACTAGCGGGAGCCGGCTCCAAGAGACCCAGTACTTC. This sequence encodes CASSLLATSGSRLQETQYF.